This T cell receptor beta chain stems from a study of immune heterogeneity within non-small cell lung tumors. About the study: Histologically, a few tumors were squamous cell carcinomas and nine to ten were non-squamous carcinomas. The remaining 1 tumor was not otherwise specified. Points from the study as a whole: Clonality of local T cells correlated moderately but significantly with local tumor mutational burden (R about 0.35).

Worth noting for this clonotype: No antigen is known for it.

The TCR beta CDR3 region was amplified by multiplex PCR employing 32 V and 13 J primers. TCRdb used MiXCR to reprocess the multiplex PCR reads, holding one entry per CDR3 protein. The sample has around 4,400 distinct CDR3 sequences; around a third are singletons. The template for each sample was around 600 ng of genomic DNA, which had been extracted from bulk tumor tissue. While surgery was under way, several biopsies spaced far apart were taken per primary tumor. Curative surgical treatment was performed in patients who had newly diagnosed, untreated non-small cell lung cancer. V dropped 5 bases and J dropped 2 bases, with 8 bases sitting between them. The CDR3 loop spans 13 amino acids. Germline CDR1 and CDR2: SNHLY and FYNNEI.

The TCR sequence derives from a woman between 50 and 59 years old with non-small cell lung cancer. Sample: lung tumor tissue. J is TRBJ2-3 and V is TRBV2; a possible D gene is TRBD2 (5 bases). CDR3 protein: CASSSGYTDTQYF. CDR3 sequence (DNA): TGTGCCAGCAGTAGCGGTTACACAGATACGCAGTATTTT.